This paragraph reports one TCR beta chain. Its antigen remains undetermined. Base qualities were left out, and no much larger clone turns up one base away. Each donor gave one peripheral blood draw, averaging roughly 120 mL, which was collected into heparinised tubes. Naive, central memory, regulatory and stem cell-like memory CD4+ T cells were sorted on a BD FACSAria II using a panel including CD45RO, CCR7, CD25, CD127, CD95 and CD27. Every sorted population had a purity above 98%. Right away, PBMCs were isolated by Lymphoprep density gradient centrifugation and were stained directly, with no culture step. So that batch effects would be minimized, each experiment stained and sorted samples in pairs, pairing one healthy donor with one patient. The source of the sample is a study of beta chain features in type 1 diabetes (dated by TCRdb to about 2018). The study in broad terms: Mean age, gender distribution, total cell number and subset yield were not different between patients and healthy donors. Whereas all 30 or so donors provided naive and central memory subsets, regulatory and stem cell-like memory subsets were isolated from just 8 patients and roughly 8 healthy donors. A total of around 110,000,000 sorted cells were examined across all samples, and a strong correlation was observed between cell number per subset and RNA yield. The study compared TCRB repertoires of sorted circulating CD4+ T cell subsets between recently diagnosed type 1 diabetes patients and matched healthy donors.

Cut back by 0 bases and 1 base, the V and J ends lie 12 bases apart. Measured from the cysteine to the phenylalanine, the CDR3 is 16 residues long. The kept DNA is CDR3 alone, 48 bases in frame from the first base. Based on the germline V gene, the CDR1 and CDR2 sequences are LGHNA and YSLEER. On the study overall, not on this receptor specifically: Patients with type 1 diabetes made fewer insertions and deleted more nucleotides at VDJ recombination sites, implying thymic rearrangement abnormalities. Because cDNA rather than genomic DNA was sequenced, highly expressing activated cells could have been over-represented, although no difference in activation and CD3 levels was found between groups. Naive, central memory and regulatory TCRB repertoires appeared to be more alike among patients than among healthy donors. HLA sub-analyses involved small numbers of individuals, so any influence of HLA type on TCRB rearrangement remained unresolved. Shorter templates might be favored by PCR, yet because patient and control samples were amplified and corrected together, any such skew would affect both groups equally. In all four CD4+ subsets, TCRB CDR3 length was moderately but significantly shorter in type 1 diabetes patients.

The High Capacity cDNA Reverse Transcription Kit was used to reverse transcribe all of the isolated RNA, meaning that expressed TCRB transcripts were what got sequenced. Deep immunoSEQ sequencing was performed on naive, central memory and regulatory T cell samples, with an average of around 3.4 million total reads per sample. After sorted cells were lysed in RLT buffer, RNA was extracted with DNase-treated RNeasy Micro or Mini kits, with the choice depending on cell number. To prevent cross-contamination, every cell subset was processed on its own, while patient and healthy donor samples were processed together. Using the immunoSEQ multiplex PCR, TCRB sequences were amplified from cDNA into 87-bp fragments spanning the CDR3 region. The amplicons were sequenced using the Illumina HiSeq platform. The paper's data handling went like this. Synthetic template baselines were used to correct PCR bias computationally, reads within Hamming distance 2 were collapsed, and singletons that could not be merged were discarded. By aligning reads against IMGT, V, D and J genes, CDR3 length, and insertions or deletions at six rearrangement sites were assigned. Within each subset, clonotype counts were normalized to sorted cell number, and only after that were true diversity and Gini coefficients computed with the tcR R package. Repertoire sharing was quantified using the overlap coefficient calculated on TCRB nucleotide sequences. Out-of-frame TCRB sequences from naive cells were analyzed to stand in for the pre-selection repertoire. Entries here come from immuneACCESS through TCRdb and include only in-frame sequences with V and J called. Some clones fail to appear in such tables; in the studies checked, an unresolved V gene covers under half of the shortfall, and the cause of the remainder is unknown. V and J calls and clone size are given by that table; D and trimming were obtained from the DNA. For this sample there are around 710,000 clones; roughly 12% appear just once. The ten largest clones add up to approximately 0.11% of the sample.

What was sequenced was naive CD4+ T cells from blood. In light of the paper, this sample's cell subset or site label describes: true naive CD4+ T cells. This clonotype originated in a man younger than 45 with type 1 diabetes. The sequence is built from TRBV4-3 and TRBJ1-1; the D segment cannot be called with confidence. The CDR3: CASSQEFDRSNTEAFF. The DNA sequence is given as TGCGCCAGCAGCCAAGAGTTTGATAGGTCGAACACTGAAGCTTTCTTT.